These T cell receptor beta chains were read from a single sample in a study of blood T cell repertoires in COVID-19. The method was immunoSEQ multiplex PCR; TCRdb's version includes in-frame clones alone and lacks a portion of them. The table has about 190,000 clones, 65% to 80% seen once; the top ten hold roughly 13%. Sequencing was performed on peripheral blood. The receptors were gathered from a man in his fifties who had recovered from COVID-19. CDR3s include the opening cysteine and the closing phenylalanine or tryptophan. Each record gives: clone size, D gene, CDR3 length, V gene, J gene, CDR3 protein, CDR3 DNA. D genes are given only for firm matches. Only some rows state a clone size, as once, few, many or a class for expanded clones.

size: NA; D: NA; length: 17; V: TRBV9; J: TRBJ1-5; CDR3: CASSPADSLRGNQPQHF; DNA: TGTGCCAGCAGCCCAGCCGACAGTCTCAGGGGCAATCAGCCCCAGCATTTT
size: NA; D: TRBD1; length: 17; V: TRBV13; J: TRBJ1-1; CDR3: CASSLDRGRLRNTEAFF; DNA: TGTGCCAGCAGCTTAGACAGGGGTCGCCTGAGGAACACTGAAGCTTTCTTT
size: NA; D: NA; length: 16; V: TRBV28; J: TRBJ2-7; CDR3: CASSQTHRVRTYEQYF; DNA: TGTGCCAGCAGCCAAACCCACAGGGTTCGTACCTACGAGCAGTACTTC
size: NA; D: TRBD2; length: 17; V: TRBV2; J: TRBJ2-1; CDR3: CASSPLGLAIDTAEQFF; DNA: TGTGCCAGCAGCCCTCTAGGACTAGCGATAGACACGGCTGAGCAGTTCTTC
size: NA; D: TRBD2; length: 13; V: TRBV20-1; J: TRBJ2-7; CDR3: CSASYSGTYEQYF; DNA: TGCAGTGCTAGTTATAGCGGGACCTACGAGCAGTACTTC
size: few; D: NA; length: 14; V: TRBV19; J: TRBJ2-1; CDR3: CASSIGGGLYEQFF; DNA: TGTGCCAGTAGTATAGGGGGAGGTTTGTATGAGCAGTTCTTC
size: NA; D: TRBD2; length: 18; V: TRBV15; J: TRBJ2-7; CDR3: CATSPGTSGMTISYEQYF; DNA: TGTGCCACCAGCCCTGGGACTAGCGGGATGACGATCTCCTACGAGCAGTACTTC
size: NA; D: TRBD1; length: 13; V: TRBV11-3; J: TRBJ2-1; CDR3: CASSGQGHNEQFF; DNA: TGTGCCAGCAGCGGACAGGGGCACAATGAGCAGTTCTTC
size: few; D: NA; length: 10; V: TRBV12-3/TRBV12-4; J: TRBJ2-1; CDR3: CASSSNEQFF; DNA: TGTGCCAGCAGTTCTAATGAGCAGTTCTTC
size: once; D: TRBD2; length: 16; V: TRBV5-1; J: TRBJ2-3; CDR3: CASSLVGRGDTDTQYF; DNA: TGCGCCAGCAGCTTGGTAGGGCGGGGGGACACAGATACGCAGTATTTT
size: once; D: NA; length: 17; V: TRBV2; J: TRBJ2-2; CDR3: CASSARYLGTNTGELFF; DNA: TGTGCCAGCAGTGCCCGGTATCTAGGAACGAACACCGGGGAGCTGTTTTTT
size: NA; D: NA; length: 12; V: TRBV6-5; J: TRBJ1-2; CDR3: CASSYGGFGYTF; DNA: TGTGCCAGCAGTTACGGAGGGTTCGGCTACACCTTC
size: NA; D: NA; length: 14; V: TRBV9; J: TRBJ1-4; CDR3: CASSPGVSNEKLFF; DNA: TGTGCCAGCAGCCCCGGGGTATCTAATGAAAAACTGTTTTTT
size: NA; D: TRBD2; length: 18; V: TRBV14; J: TRBJ2-7; CDR3: CASSPFGFRTSAKSEQYF; DNA: TGTGCCAGCAGCCCCTTTGGGTTTCGGACTAGCGCCAAGAGTGAGCAGTACTTC
size: NA; D: NA; length: 15; V: TRBV3-1/TRBV3-2; J: TRBJ2-2; CDR3: CASNLEGTNTGELFF; DNA: TGTGCCAGCAACTTGGAGGGGACCAACACCGGGGAGCTGTTTTTT
size: NA; D: NA; length: 14; V: TRBV5-5; J: TRBJ1-1; CDR3: CASSLYQMNTEAFF; DNA: TGTGCCAGCAGCTTGTACCAGATGAACACTGAAGCTTTCTTT
size: NA; D: NA; length: 14; V: TRBV30; J: TRBJ1-1; CDR3: CAWSVLPINTEAFF; DNA: TGTGCCTGGAGTGTACTACCGATAAACACTGAAGCTTTCTTT
size: NA; D: TRBD2; length: 16; V: TRBV4-1; J: TRBJ2-1; CDR3: CASSHSGRSSYNEQFF; DNA: TGCGCCAGCAGCCACAGCGGGAGGAGCTCCTACAATGAGCAGTTCTTC
size: NA; D: TRBD1; length: 12; V: TRBV19; J: TRBJ1-3; CDR3: CASSRRTGSKIF; DNA: TGTGCCAGTAGTAGACGGACAGGGAGCAAGATATTT
size: NA; D: NA; length: 12; V: TRBV6-5; J: TRBJ2-1; CDR3: CASSNEFNEQFF; DNA: TGTGCCAGCAGCAACGAGTTCAATGAGCAGTTCTTC
size: NA; D: TRBD2; length: 14; V: TRBV27; J: TRBJ2-1; CDR3: CASRTSGDYNEQFF; DNA: TGTGCCAGCAGGACTAGCGGGGATTACAATGAGCAGTTCTTC
size: NA; D: TRBD2; length: 15; V: TRBV7-9; J: TRBJ2-1; CDR3: CASSLLLAGAGEQFF; DNA: TGTGCCAGCAGCTTACTTTTGGCGGGAGCAGGAGAGCAGTTCTTC
size: NA; D: TRBD2; length: 15; V: TRBV19; J: TRBJ2-7; CDR3: CASTLGTSGTYEQYF; DNA: TGTGCCAGTACCCTCGGGACTAGCGGTACCTACGAGCAGTACTTC
size: NA; D: NA; length: 14; V: TRBV10-3; J: TRBJ2-7; CDR3: CAISESGQGYEQYF; DNA: TGTGCCATCAGTGAGAGTGGGCAGGGCTACGAGCAGTACTTC
size: NA; D: TRBD2; length: 14; V: TRBV3-1/TRBV3-2; J: TRBJ2-1; CDR3: CASNQGLADNEQFF; DNA: TGTGCCAGCAACCAGGGACTAGCGGACAATGAGCAGTTCTTC
size: few; D: TRBD1; length: 14; V: TRBV29-1; J: TRBJ2-1; CDR3: CSVGGGISYNEQFF; DNA: TGCAGCGTTGGAGGGGGCATCTCCTACAATGAGCAGTTCTTC
size: NA; D: NA; length: 11; V: TRBV9; J: TRBJ2-1; CDR3: CASGANNEQFF; DNA: TGTGCCAGCGGGGCGAACAATGAGCAGTTCTTC
size: NA; D: NA; length: 13; V: TRBV9; J: TRBJ1-1; CDR3: CASNTDLNTEAFF; DNA: TGTGCCAGCAACACAGACCTGAACACTGAAGCTTTCTTT
size: NA; D: TRBD2; length: 16; V: TRBV5-1; J: TRBJ2-5; CDR3: CASSLGLAADQETQYF; DNA: TGCGCCAGCAGCTTAGGACTAGCAGCCGACCAAGAGACCCAGTACTTC
size: NA; D: NA; length: 17; V: TRBV27; J: TRBJ1-1; CDR3: CASSFKALGQVNTEAFF; DNA: TGTGCCAGCAGTTTTAAGGCTTTGGGACAAGTAAACACTGAAGCTTTCTTT
size: NA; D: TRBD2; length: 13; V: TRBV10-2; J: TRBJ2-7; CDR3: CASRGLAGYEQYF; DNA: TGCGCCAGCAGAGGACTAGCGGGCTACGAGCAGTACTTC
size: once; D: TRBD2; length: 13; V: TRBV7-7; J: TRBJ2-5; CDR3: CASSARGGETQYF; DNA: TGTGCCAGCAGCGCTCGGGGGGGAGAGACCCAGTACTTC
size: few; D: NA; length: 13; V: TRBV12-3/TRBV12-4; J: TRBJ1-1; CDR3: CASSLRQGSEAFF; DNA: TGTGCCAGCAGTTTGAGGCAGGGCTCTGAAGCTTTCTTT
size: NA; D: NA; length: 13; V: TRBV6-2/TRBV6-3; J: TRBJ1-2; CDR3: CASSFGRRYGYTF; DNA: TGTGCCAGCAGTTTTGGGAGGAGGTATGGCTACACCTTC
size: NA; D: NA; length: 14; V: TRBV2; J: TRBJ1-6; CDR3: CASRGGLSNSPLHF; DNA: TGTGCCAGCAGGGGGGGACTTAGTAATTCACCCCTCCACTTT
size: few; D: NA; length: 15; V: TRBV27; J: TRBJ2-3; CDR3: CASSSPRQESDTQYF; DNA: TGTGCCAGCAGTTCTCCCCGACAGGAGTCAGATACGCAGTATTTT
size: few; D: TRBD2; length: 16; V: TRBV5-1; J: TRBJ2-7; CDR3: CASSTPASGSTYEQYF; DNA: TGCGCCAGCAGCACCCCGGCTAGCGGGTCGACCTACGAGCAGTACTTC
size: NA; D: NA; length: 14; V: TRBV29-1; J: TRBJ2-2; CDR3: CSVERGTGTGELFF; DNA: TGCAGCGTTGAGAGGGGGACGGGCACCGGGGAGCTGTTTTTT
size: NA; D: TRBD2; length: 16; V: TRBV7-2; J: TRBJ2-2; CDR3: CASSLRLAGLTGELFF; DNA: TGTGCCAGCAGCCTTCGACTAGCGGGACTCACCGGGGAGCTGTTTTTT
size: many; D: NA; length: 15; V: TRBV21-1; J: TRBJ1-5; CDR3: CASSLPLRIRQPQHF; DNA: TGTGCCAGCAGCCTCCCTCTGAGGATCCGGCAGCCCCAGCATTTT
size: few; D: NA; length: 12; V: TRBV10-3; J: TRBJ2-7; CDR3: CAISEEGYEQYF; DNA: TGTGCCATCAGTGAGGAGGGATACGAGCAGTACTTC
size: NA; D: TRBD1; length: 15; V: TRBV5-6; J: TRBJ1-2; CDR3: CASSLGDRALYGYTF; DNA: TGTGCCAGCAGCTTGGGGGACAGGGCTCTCTATGGCTACACCTTC
size: NA; D: TRBD1; length: 15; V: TRBV19; J: TRBJ1-5; CDR3: CASSTGQGYTQPQHF; DNA: TGTGCCAGTAGTACGGGACAGGGTTATACTCAGCCCCAGCATTTT
size: NA; D: TRBD2; length: 16; V: TRBV28; J: TRBJ2-5; CDR3: CASSPLEGLAAETQYF; DNA: TGTGCCAGCAGTCCCCTTGAAGGACTAGCAGCAGAGACCCAGTACTTC
size: NA; D: TRBD1; length: 15; V: TRBV6-6; J: TRBJ2-7; CDR3: CASSDPRTGPGEQYF; DNA: TGTGCCAGCAGTGATCCCCGGACAGGGCCCGGCGAGCAGTACTTC
size: NA; D: NA; length: 14; V: TRBV5-1; J: TRBJ2-2; CDR3: CASSLDSPAGELFF; DNA: TGCGCCAGCAGCTTGGACAGTCCGGCTGGGGAGCTGTTTTTT
size: NA; D: NA; length: 13; V: TRBV6-5; J: TRBJ2-5; CDR3: CASSYGQQETQYF; DNA: TGTGCCAGCAGTTACGGTCAGCAAGAGACCCAGTACTTC
size: NA; D: TRBD1; length: 14; V: TRBV9; J: TRBJ2-5; CDR3: CASSVGGQKETQYF; DNA: TGTGCCAGCAGCGTAGGGGGACAGAAAGAGACCCAGTACTTC
size: NA; D: NA; length: 14; V: TRBV5-5; J: TRBJ2-2; CDR3: CASSLVQHTGELFF; DNA: TGTGCCAGCAGCTTGGTACAGCACACCGGGGAGCTGTTTTTT
size: few; D: TRBD1; length: 13; V: TRBV5-1; J: TRBJ1-5; CDR3: CASSRTGEQPQHF; DNA: TGCGCCAGCTCGCGGACAGGGGAACAGCCCCAGCATTTT
size: few; D: NA; length: 15; V: TRBV7-2; J: TRBJ1-2; CDR3: CASSYPPGGGYGYTF; DNA: TGTGCCAGCAGCTATCCGCCGGGGGGCGGGTATGGCTACACCTTC
size: NA; D: TRBD2; length: 17; V: TRBV5-1; J: TRBJ2-1; CDR3: CASSSPRLAGGTGEQFF; DNA: TGCGCCAGCAGCTCGCCCCGACTAGCGGGGGGAACAGGTGAGCAGTTCTTC
size: NA; D: TRBD2; length: 14; V: TRBV7-2; J: TRBJ2-7; CDR3: CASSISGSSYEQYF; DNA: TGTGCCAGCAGCATTAGCGGGAGCTCCTACGAGCAGTACTTC
size: NA; D: NA; length: 15; V: TRBV28; J: TRBJ1-3; CDR3: CASSSQGSSGNTIYF; DNA: TGTGCCAGCAGTTCCCAGGGGAGCTCTGGAAACACCATATATTTT
size: NA; D: NA; length: 14; V: TRBV18; J: TRBJ1-4; CDR3: CASSSVGQDEKLFF; DNA: TGTGCCAGCTCGTCGGTGGGGCAGGATGAAAAACTGTTTTTT